The 12 T cell receptor beta chains reported below all come from one sample, sequenced in a study of blood T cell repertoires in COVID-19. The method was immunoSEQ multiplex PCR; TCRdb's version includes in-frame clones alone and lacks a portion of them. This sample has 95,000 to 100,000 clones, with approximately 81% found just once. Sequencing input: peripheral blood. Receptor source: a woman at least 80 years old with acute or convalescent COVID-19.

The chain carries TRBV6-2 or TRBV6-3 and TRBJ2-4; D unclear. The CDR3 covers 16 residues. CDR1 MNHEY and CDR2 SVGEGT come from the germline V gene. V lost 2 bases, J lost 5 bases, and 16 bases lay in between. CDR3 DNA sequence: TGTGCCAGCAGTTACGGGCAGCTCCCCTCTCAAAACATTCAGTACTTC. Amino acid sequence: CASSYGQLPSQNIQYF.

The genes are TRBV28 and TRBJ1-4; TRBD1 aligns across 7 bases. Losses at the gene ends were 5 bases for V and 1 base for J; bases not matched to a gene: 4. This CDR3 is built from 15 residues. Germline CDR1 MDHEN, CDR2 SYDVKM. CDR3 amino acids: CASSGAGGTNEKLFF. In nucleotides, the CDR3 is TGTGCCAGCAGTGGGGCAGGGGGAACTAATGAAAAACTGTTTTTT. The variable domain in full, with the rest retrieved from reference TRBV28 and TRBJ1-4, is DVKVTQSSRYLVKRTGEKVFLECVQDMDHENMFWYRQDPGLGLRLIYFSYDVKMKEKGDIPEGYSVSREKKERFSLILESASTNQTSMYLCASSGAGGTNEKLFFGSGTQLSVL.

The genes are TRBV28 and TRBJ1-1; 7 bases are a match to TRBD1. The germline V gene encodes CDR1 MDHEN and CDR2 SYDVKM. Losses at the gene ends were 4 bases for V and 4 bases for J; bases not matched to a gene: 9. This CDR3 spans 15 amino acids. CDR3 sequence reads: CASSSFDRAGTEAFF. CDR3 sequence (DNA): TGTGCCAGCAGTTCATTCGACAGGGCTGGCACTGAAGCTTTCTTT.

The chain is built from TRBV27 and TRBJ2-2; 7 nucleotides agree with TRBD1. J was trimmed by 3 bases and V by 8 bases; bases with no gene match: 9. Germline CDR1 reads MNHEY; CDR2 reads SMNVEV (reference sequence). The CDR3 loop spans 15 amino acids. Written as DNA, the CDR3 is TGTGCCAGCTCCGAGGGGGACAGATACACCGGGGAGCTGTTTTTT. Encoded protein: CASSEGDRYTGELFF.

The V call is TRBV28, the J call TRBJ1-6; D might be TRBD1 (5 bases). Trimming shortened V by 6 bases and J by 0 bases, and 21 bases separated the two germline ends. This CDR3 comprises 19 residues. Looked up from germline, CDR1 is MDHEN and CDR2 is SYDVKM. CDR3 sequence (DNA): TGTGCCAGCAGCCCCCCGGGGGGACCCCTCAGCTCCTATAATTCACCCCTCCACTTT. This sequence encodes CASSPPGGPLSSYNSPLHF.

A few counts support this clone. The rearrangement joins TRBV19 to TRBJ1-6, with D hard to call. Germline CDR1 and CDR2: LNHDA and SQIVND (reference sequence). The CDR3 sequence is 14 residues long. V was shortened by 4 bases and J by 4 bases, with 8 bases between the two germline ends. The CDR3 DNA sequence: TGTGCCAGTAGTAGCGGCCAGTATAATTCACCCCTCCACTTT. It translates to CASSSGQYNSPLHF. Combining the CDR3 with reference TRBV19 and TRBJ1-6 gives the whole variable domain DGGITQSPKYLFRKEGQNVTLSCEQNLNHDAMYWYRQDPGQGLRLIYYSQIVNDFQKGDIAEGYSVSREKKESFPLTVTSAQKNPTAFYLCASSSGQYNSPLHFGNGTRLTVT.

The chain employs TRBV9 and TRBJ1-4; D is unresolved. CDR3 length equals 15 residues. Germline CDR1 and CDR2: SGDLS and YYNGEE. V dropped 3 bases and J dropped 0 bases, with 9 bases sitting between them. CDR3 in amino acids: CASSDLATTNEKLFF. For the CDR3, the DNA is TGTGCCAGCAGCGACTTAGCTACAACTAATGAAAAACTGTTTTTT.

The chain links TRBV28 to TRBJ1-5; 7 positions agree with TRBD1. The CDR3 spans 14 residues. Per the germline V gene, CDR1 is MDHEN and CDR2 is SYDVKM. V trimming: 4 bases; J trimming: 1 base; junction bases outside the gene matches: 1. The CDR3 nucleotides read TGTGCCAGCAGTTCGGGACAGAGCAATCAGCCCCAGCATTTT. This translates into CASSSGQSNQPQHF.

This sequence joins TRBV3-1 (or the pseudogene TRBV3-2) and TRBJ1-2; D is unclear. Trimming took off 1 base at V and 1 base at J, with 10 bases between the two ends. The CDR3 has 15 amino acids. Germline lookup yields CDR1 LGHDT and CDR2 YNNKEL (reference sequence). CDR3 coding DNA: TGTGCCAGCAGCCAAGGGTTCGGGAATAACTATGGCTACACCTTC. This codes for CASSQGFGNNYGYTF.

The chain is built from TRBV19 and TRBJ1-5; possibly TRBD1 for D (6 bases). The CDR3 is 17 amino acids. Germline-derived CDR1 and CDR2 are LNHDA and SQIVND (reference sequence). With 3 bases removed from V and 3 bases from J, the gap between germline ends came to 18 bases. The CDR3 region has the DNA TGTGCCAGTAGTATGTTCGGCAGGGGAACCACCAATCAGCCCCAGCATTTT. Encoded protein: CASSMFGRGTTNQPQHF.

The chain employs TRBV13 and TRBJ1-6; 7 positions match TRBD1. CDR1 is PRHDT and CDR2 is FYEKMQ in the germline V gene (reference sequence). The CDR3 extends over 14 amino acids. V shed 5 bases and J 9 bases; nucleotides not matched to a gene: 7. As DNA, the CDR3 is TGTGCCAGCAGCGGGGGCCACAGGGGTTCACCCCTCCACTTT. As protein: CASSGGHRGSPLHF.

The CDR3 DNA is TGTGCCTGGAGACAGGGGACCTCTGGAAACACCATATATTTT. Its protein product is CAWRQGTSGNTIYF. The J gene is TRBJ1-3, the V gene TRBV30; 7 bases are a match to TRBD1. CDR1 and CDR2 (germline): GTSNPN, SVGIG (reference sequence). The CDR3 runs to 14 residues. The V and J ends lost 3 bases and 0 bases, in that order; junction bases with no gene match: 2. The full variable domain, its missing parts supplied by reference TRBV30 and TRBJ1-3, is SQTIHQWPATLVQPVGSPLSLECTVEGTSNPNLYWYRQAAGRGLQLLFYSVGIGQISSEVPQNLSASRPQDRQFILSSKKLLLSDSGFYLCAWRQGTSGNTIYFGEGSWLTVV.